These 20 T cell receptor beta chains were sequenced from one sample in a study of T cell changes during pregnancy in multiple sclerosis. Produced via immunoSEQ multiplex PCR; TCRdb's table is partial and in-frame only. The sample has over 90,000 clones, roughly 90% seen once; the top ten hold approximately 0.99%. Here the sequenced sample was peripheral blood, taken before pregnancy. Receptors were obtained from a female donor with multiple sclerosis, enrolled in a pregnancy study.

This clone was observed a handful of times. The rearrangement uses TRBV19 and TRBJ2-7; a possible D gene is TRBD1 (6 bases). The V gene's germline CDR1 is LNHDA and CDR2 SQIVND (reference sequence). V was shortened by 5 bases and J by 4 bases, with 12 bases between the two germline ends. The CDR3 runs 13 residues. The CDR3 DNA sequence: TGTGCCAGTAGTCCACAGGGATGGTACGAGCAGTACTTC. It specifies CASSPQGWYEQYF.

V gene TRBV5-5 combines with J gene TRBJ2-2, with TRBD1 matching over 9 bases. This CDR3 comprises 15 residues. Germline V gene lookup returns CDR1 SGHKS and CDR2 YYEKEE (reference sequence). J gave up 4 bases and V 4 bases, and 5 bases lay outside the gene matches. CDR3 protein: CASSPGTGITGELFF. The CDR3 region has the DNA TGTGCCAGCAGCCCCGGGACAGGGATCACCGGGGAGCTGTTTTTT.

This clone showed up just once. V and J are TRBV27 and TRBJ2-1; 12 nucleotides match TRBD2. The trim removed 8 bases at V and 9 bases at J, leaving 5 bases unmatched. The germline V gene has CDR1 MNHEY and CDR2 SMNVEV (reference sequence). The length of the CDR3 is 13 residues. The CDR3 spells CASRLAGVSEQFF. For the CDR3, the DNA is TGTGCCAGCCGACTAGCGGGAGTGAGTGAGCAGTTCTTC.

This chain links TRBV6-5 with TRBJ2-6, with 9 bases that match TRBD1. The V gene end was trimmed by 6 bases and the J gene end by 9 bases; junction bases not matched to a gene: 3. CDR1 and CDR2 from the germline V gene are MNHEY and SVGAGI. The CDR3 runs to 13 residues. The CDR3: CASREGQGNVLTF. CDR3 DNA sequence: TGTGCCAGCAGAGAGGGACAGGGCAACGTCCTGACTTTC.

The chain has TRBV5-8 and TRBJ2-3, with 7 bases aligning to TRBD2. Germline V gene data show CDR1 as SGHTS and CDR2 as YDEGEE. Trimming cost V 1 base and J 3 bases; bases outside gene matches: 5. The CDR3 runs to 15 residues. CDR3 nucleotide sequence: TGTGCCAGCAGCTTGCTGGGCGGGAGAACAGATACGCAGTATTTT. Amino acid sequence: CASSLLGGRTDTQYF.

The rearrangement uses TRBV6-4 and TRBJ2-7, with 7 positions matching TRBD2. With 6 bases clipped from V and 1 base from J, the junction kept 9 bases outside the gene matches. This CDR3 has 15 residues. Germline CDR1 reads MRHNA; CDR2 reads SNTAGT. CDR3 sequence reads: CASSPLAGESYEQYF. The DNA of the CDR3 is TGTGCCAGCAGCCCCTTGGCGGGAGAATCCTACGAGCAGTACTTC.

V is TRBV5-1 and J is TRBJ1-1, with D perhaps TRBD1 (5 bases). The CDR3 is made up of 14 amino acids. Germline values: CDR1 SGHRS, CDR2 YFSETQ. The ends were cut back, 3 bases at V and 1 base at J, with 10 bases in the middle. For the CDR3, the DNA is TGCGCCAGCAGCTATGAGACAGCGAACACTGAAGCTTTCTTT. The encoded protein is CASSYETANTEAFF.

The gene calls are TRBV15 and TRBJ2-3, with D maybe TRBD1 (6 bases). In germline, CDR1 is LNHNV, CDR2 YYDKDF (reference sequence). This CDR3 contains 19 residues. V lost 0 bases and J lost 2, with 21 bases in between. The DNA for the CDR3 is TGTGCCACCAGCAGAGATGAGACACCTCAGGGGATCTTCACAGATACGCAGTATTTT. Amino acids: CATSRDETPQGIFTDTQYF.

The chain links TRBV7-3 to TRBJ2-1; D is possibly TRBD2 (6 bases). The CDR3 consists of 14 residues. The germline gives CDR1 SGHTA, CDR2 FQGTGA. Deletions cut 0 bases from V and 7 bases from J, with 10 bases between. The CDR3 sequence is CASSLTRDSNEQFF. CDR3 nucleotides: TGTGCCAGCAGCTTAACTCGGGACTCGAATGAGCAGTTCTTC.

This chain links TRBV7-9 with TRBJ2-7, with D possibly matching TRBD1 (6 bases). The CDR3 length is 14 residues. Germline CDR1 reads SEHNR; CDR2 reads FQNEAQ (reference sequence). V was pared by 5 bases and J by 1 base, with 12 bases between. The CDR3 spells CASSEQGKSYEQYF. CDR3 nucleotide sequence: TGTGCCAGCAGCGAACAGGGAAAATCCTACGAGCAGTACTTC.

The V and J genes are TRBV6-6 and TRBJ2-3, with TRBD2 identical over 9 bases. The CDR3 is made up of 16 amino acids. Germline V gives CDR1 MNHNY, CDR2 SVGAGI (reference sequence). V lost 2 bases, J lost 1 base, and 4 bases stayed unmatched. The CDR3 loop reads CASSYGGLAGTDTQYF. CDR3 bases: TGTGCCAGCAGTTACGGGGGACTAGCCGGCACAGATACGCAGTATTTT.

A single count supports this clone. The chain recombines TRBV7-9 with TRBJ1-4, with 7 nucleotides matching TRBD1. Unmatched junction bases numbered 2, after V lost 1 base and J lost 0 bases. Looked up from germline, CDR1 is SEHNR and CDR2 is FQNEAQ (reference sequence). The CDR3 extends over 16 amino acids. The CDR3 is CASSLGQGTTNEKLFF. The CDR3 DNA reads TGTGCCAGCAGCTTAGGACAGGGAACAACTAATGAAAAACTGTTTTTT.

The rearrangement joins TRBV6-5 to TRBJ2-7, with 9 positions matching TRBD1. Germline CDR1 reads MNHEY; CDR2 reads SVGAGI. CDR3 length: 14 residues. J gave up 5 bases and V 5 bases, and 7 bases lay outside the gene matches. In DNA form, the CDR3 reads TGTGCCAGCAGTATCCGGACAGGGGAGGACGAGCAGTACTTC. Translation gives CASSIRTGEDEQYF.

The CDR3 region is CASSLLGLKKYNEQFF. CDR3 in DNA: TGTGCCAGCAGTTTATTGGGACTAAAAAAATACAATGAGCAGTTCTTC. This chain uses TRBV27 with TRBJ2-1, with TRBD2 identical over 7 bases. The CDR3 totals 16 residues. J gave up 4 bases and V 1 base, and 7 bases lay outside the gene matches. Per germline, CDR1 MNHEY and CDR2 SMNVEV (reference sequence).

The V gene is TRBV2, the J gene TRBJ1-4; 9 bases align to TRBD1. Germline values: CDR1 SNHLY, CDR2 FYNNEI. With 6 bases clipped from V and 8 bases from J, the junction kept 22 bases outside the gene matches. The CDR3 consists of 19 residues. In DNA, the CDR3 is TGTGCCAGCAGGAGACCGCTGGGACAGGGAACGGCCTGGGTCGAAAAACTGTTTTTT. Protein sequence: CASRRPLGQGTAWVEKLFF.

The chain combines TRBV2 with TRBJ1-1, with D possibly being TRBD1 (5 bases). Trimming removed 6 bases at V and 10 bases at J, with 18 bases between. The CDR3 has 13 residues. Germline V gene data show CDR1 as SNHLY and CDR2 as FYNNEI. The CDR3 coding sequence is TGTGCCAGCAGCGTCGGGGACTCTCCTAGAGCTTTCTTT. Protein product: CASSVGDSPRAFF.

The rearrangement links TRBV6-5 to TRBJ2-7, with 9 bases matching TRBD2. Germline loops: CDR1 MNHEY, CDR2 SVGAGI. J gave up 2 bases and V 2 bases, and 4 bases lay outside the gene matches. This CDR3 has 15 amino acids. CDR3 nucleotides: TGTGCCAGCAGTTACGCGACTAGCGGACCCTACGAGCAGTACTTC. This sequence encodes CASSYATSGPYEQYF.

J is TRBJ2-1 and V is TRBV2; 9 bases agree with TRBD1. There are 15 residues in the CDR3. Germline V CDR1 and CDR2: SNHLY, FYNNEI. The V gene end was trimmed by 2 bases and the J gene end by 4 bases; junction bases not matched to a gene: 3. The CDR3 loop reads CASSESQGAYNEQFF. The DNA for the CDR3 is TGTGCCAGCAGTGAATCACAGGGGGCATACAATGAGCAGTTCTTC. Supplemented by reference TRBV2 and TRBJ2-1, the full variable domain reads EPEVTQTPSHQVTQMGQEVILRCVPISNHLYFYWYRQILGQKVEFLVSFYNNEISEKSEIFDDQFSVERPDGSNFTLKIRSTKLEDSAMYFCASSESQGAYNEQFFGPGTRLTVL.

The J gene is TRBJ2-3, the V gene TRBV5-1, with 9 bases matching TRBD1. The J segment lost 1 base and the V segment lost 5 bases, leaving 8 bases of the junction unmatched. This CDR3 spans 16 amino acids. Per germline, CDR1 SGHRS and CDR2 YFSETQ. The CDR3 spells CASRITRTGGTDTQYF. For the CDR3, the DNA is TGCGCCAGCAGAATAACCAGGACAGGGGGCACAGATACGCAGTATTTT.

The gene calls are TRBV19 and TRBJ1-2; tentatively, D is TRBD1 (5 bases). Trimming took 9 bases from V and 4 from J, leaving 9 bases between them. The CDR3 runs to 11 residues. Germline V lookup: CDR1 LNHDA, CDR2 SQIVND (reference sequence). The CDR3 region is CASLGLYGYTF. The CDR3, as DNA: TGTGCCAGCCTGGGACTCTATGGCTACACCTTC.